Sequencing of this T cell receptor beta chain was carried out in a study of cytomegalovirus exposure and HLA in healthy donors. Study findings and constraints: Across donors, sequencing depth was assumed by presence/absence analyses to be roughly uniform. Later analysis associated a missense DCLRE1C variant with TCR beta V- and J-gene trimming. In vitro confirmation showed three CMV-associated chains to be CMV antigen specific.

With 60 Vbeta and 13 Jbeta primers, the PCR was carried out. In the authors' workflow: An analysis that came later counted around 80 million unique TCR beta chains, approximately 11 million shared. Using immunoSEQ multiplex PCR, the repertoire was profiled, and TCRdb retains in-frame clones only, with some absent. That table supplies the V and J calls and clone size; D and trimming were determined from the DNA. The sample yields over 130,000 clones, around two thirds seen once. Concerning this clone: Its antigen is as yet unknown.

The sequence came from a male donor in good health and CMV-seronegative. The sample comprised PBMCs.

CDR3 sequence (DNA): TGTGCCAGCAGTCCCTGGGCCTCTGGAAACACCATATATTTT. Translation: CASSPWASGNTIYF. V gene TRBV6-5 combines with J gene TRBJ1-3; no definite D call. The ends were cut back, 5 bases at V and 0 bases at J, with 8 bases in the middle. This CDR3 spans 14 amino acids. From germline, CDR1 is MNHEY and CDR2 SVGAGI.